These 13 T cell receptor beta chains were sequenced from one sample in a study of siplizumab effects on memory and regulatory T cells. TCRdb keeps only in-frame clones here, not all; method: immunoSEQ multiplex PCR. The top ten hold roughly 30% of the sample, which has around 72,000 clones, roughly nine tenths seen once. What was sequenced was CD8+ T cells sorted from blood. The origin of the receptors is a human donor in good health.

The chain joins TRBV5-1 to TRBJ2-1; 10 positions match TRBD2. CDR1 is SGHRS and CDR2 is YFSETQ in the germline V gene. The CDR3 extends over 15 amino acids. Trimming at V came to 2 bases and at J to 5 bases, leaving 4 bases not matched to a gene. In DNA, the CDR3 is TGCGCCAGCAGCTTAAGCGGGGGGGCCAACAATGAGCAGTTCTTC. Translating it yields CASSLSGGANNEQFF.

The V and J genes are TRBV2 and TRBJ1-1; D perhaps matches TRBD1 (5 bases). Trimming removed 8 bases from V and 5 bases from J, with 9 bases in between. Germline V CDR1 and CDR2: SNHLY, FYNNEI. The CDR3 sequence is 11 residues long. CDR3: CASLEGTEAFF. The CDR3 bases are TGTGCCAGCCTTGAGGGGACTGAAGCTTTCTTT. The full variable domain, with the rest looked up from reference TRBV2 and TRBJ1-1, is EPEVTQTPSHQVTQMGQEVILRCVPISNHLYFYWYRQILGQKVEFLVSFYNNEISEKSEIFDDQFSVERPDGSNFTLKIRSTKLEDSAMYFCASLEGTEAFFGQGTRLTVV.

J is TRBJ1-3 and V is TRBV30, with unresolved D. This CDR3 has 13 amino acids. The ends were cut back, 5 bases at V and 2 bases at J, with 10 bases in the middle. Germline CDR1 is GTSNPN and CDR2 is SVGIG (reference sequence). CDR3 DNA sequence: TGTGCCTGGCCCCTTGACGCTGGAAACACCATATATTTT. Translation: CAWPLDAGNTIYF.

Here the CDR3 DNA reads TGCGCCAGCAGCTTGAATTTGGCGAACACTGAAGCTTTCTTT. As protein: CASSLNLANTEAFF. The chain combines TRBV5-1 with TRBJ1-1, with D hard to call. The V and J ends lost 1 base and 1 base respectively, with 8 bases between them. The CDR3 loop spans 14 amino acids. CDR1 and CDR2 from the germline V gene are SGHRS and YFSETQ.

The chain uses TRBV11-1 and TRBJ2-5; 7 positions agree with TRBD2. The CDR3 length is 17 residues. The trim removed 1 base at V and 3 bases at J, leaving 11 bases unmatched. The germline CDR1 and CDR2 sequences are SGHAT and FQDESV (reference sequence). The CDR3 sequence is CASSLGGWASGKETQYF. The CDR3 DNA follows: TGTGCCAGCAGCTTAGGGGGTTGGGCCAGCGGGAAAGAGACCCAGTACTTC.

The chain is built from TRBV7-8 and TRBJ1-2, with D possibly matching TRBD1 (6 bases). The CDR3 covers 16 residues. In germline, CDR1 is SGHVS, CDR2 FQNEAQ. The V end was cut by 6 bases, the J end by 4 bases, with 21 bases between. The DNA for the CDR3 is TGTGCCAGCAGTTCTACCTATCAACAGGGCGGCTATGGCTACACCTTC. Translation gives CASSSTYQQGGYGYTF.

This chain connects TRBV6-5 to TRBJ1-3, with a weak D call TRBD1 (5 bases). The CDR3 totals 15 residues. Trimming pared 2 bases from V and 0 bases from J, leaving 8 bases between. Germline CDR1 reads MNHEY; CDR2 reads SVGAGI. The CDR3 is CASSYIGTSGNTIYF. CDR3 nucleotide sequence: TGTGCCAGCAGTTACATAGGGACCTCTGGAAACACCATATATTTT.

The V gene is TRBV9, the J gene TRBJ1-1, with D perhaps TRBD1 (6 bases). Germline V gives CDR1 SGDLS, CDR2 YYNGEE. The CDR3 runs 15 residues. The ends were cut back, 5 bases at V and 4 bases at J, with 18 bases in the middle. Here the CDR3 reads CASRLQGSAVTEAFF. The CDR3 nucleotides are TGTGCCAGCAGGTTACAGGGATCTGCGGTCACTGAAGCTTTCTTT.

The V gene is TRBV19, the J gene TRBJ1-1, with TRBD1 as a possible D gene (5 bases). CDR3 length: 15 residues. Germline V gives CDR1 LNHDA, CDR2 SQIVND (reference sequence). The V and J ends lost 4 bases and 4 bases respectively, with 16 bases between them. The CDR3 loop reads CASSTGVVGFTEAFF. CDR3 DNA: TGTGCCAGTAGTACGGGGGTGGTTGGTTTCACTGAAGCTTTCTTT.

The chain is built from TRBV27 and TRBJ2-3; D ambiguous. In germline, CDR1 is MNHEY, CDR2 SMNVEV (reference sequence). Trimming stripped 6 bases from V and 2 bases from J, with 6 bases between. The CDR3 has 12 residues. The CDR3 here is CASRQITDTQYF. CDR3 coding DNA: TGTGCCAGCAGGCAAATCACAGATACGCAGTATTTT.

V and J are TRBV6-5 and TRBJ1-2; 10 bases align to TRBD1. The CDR3 runs to 15 residues. Germline-derived CDR1 and CDR2 are MNHEY and SVGAGI. Germline trimming cut 6 bases from V and 6 bases from J; bases unmatched to any gene: 10. The CDR3 bases are TGTGCCAGCAGCATTATTGACAGGGGGCGACATGGCTACACCTTC. It translates to CASSIIDRGRHGYTF.

The chain uses TRBV9 and TRBJ2-7, with 9 bases matching TRBD2. CDR1 is SGDLS, CDR2 YYNGEE, per germline. The CDR3 loop spans 14 amino acids. With 4 bases clipped from V and 0 bases from J, the junction kept 2 bases outside the gene matches. Written as DNA, the CDR3 is TGTGCCAGCAGCCCTAGCGGGGTCTCCTACGAGCAGTACTTC. Its protein is CASSPSGVSYEQYF.

This rearrangement joins TRBV29-1 to TRBJ2-5; D gene uncertain. The CDR3 has 13 residues. Trimming stripped 8 bases from V and 0 bases from J, with 13 bases between. Germline CDR1 SQVTM, CDR2 ANQGSEA. DNA for the CDR3: TGCAGCCCAAGAAGACTGAACCAAGAGACCCAGTACTTC. Encoded protein: CSPRRLNQETQYF.